The sequence of this T cell receptor beta chain was determined in a study of T-cell memory formation after mild COVID-19 (dated by TCRdb to the early 2020s). At the level of the whole study: TCR sequence clusters from the two donors were largely donor specific. In two donors, T-cell clones that expanded and contracted after mild COVID-19 were followed by sequencing TCRalpha and TCRbeta repertoires longitudinally. Two young, previously healthy adult volunteers made up the cohort, one male and one female.

The investigation overall reported the following: Some responding clones were found in pre-infection memory, which suggests that pre-existing cross-reactive memory T cells took part in the SARS-CoV-2 response. SARS-CoV-2 specificity was not confirmed for the second-wave clones peaking on day 37. Clones that contracted from day 15 to 85 showed balanced CD4/CD8 phenotypes, whereas a second wave of clones that expanded from day 15 to 37 leaned towards CD4+. Contracting CD4+ clones were located mainly in the CM and EM memory subsets, whereas CD8+ clones were found to be enriched in EMRA. Only a couple of mild cases were covered by the study, and larger cohorts that include severe cases with pre-infection samples were considered necessary.

Sequences ENHRY (CDR1) and SYGVKD (CDR2) are obtained from the germline V gene. Unmatched junction bases come to 11, with V trimmed by 10 bases and J by 0 bases. The CDR3 has 16 amino acids, counting the end cysteine and phenylalanine. The read is trimmed to its CDR3 DNA, 48 bases read in frame from base 1. With respect to this clonotype: Its antigen specificity is not known. Base qualities are missing; no much larger clone stands one base away.

Ficoll-Paque density gradient centrifugation was the method used to isolate PBMCs. For sequencing, an Illumina NovaSeq 6000 was employed. TCRalpha and TCRbeta cDNA libraries were constructed by 5'RACE with constant-segment primers, with sample barcodes and unique molecular identifiers being introduced. Trizol reagent was used to extract RNA from every sample. Library amplification was performed in two PCR steps, and a second sample barcode and Illumina TruSeq adapters were introduced in the second step. The libraries were sequenced on an Illumina NovaSeq using 2 x 150 bp paired-end reads. The source study handled its data this way. Demultiplexing of reads and collapsing into UMI-guided consensus sequences were performed with migec v1.2.7. With mixcr v2.1.11, UMI consensuses were aligned to TRA and TRB V and J templates and assembled into clonotypes. A clonotype was counted as expanded or contracted only if both edgeR and NoisET called the change significant, with noise models trained on biological replicates. For edgeR calls, a false discovery rate-adjusted p below 0.01 and a log2 fold-change threshold of 1 were applied. As an exploratory analysis of dynamics, max-normalized trajectories of the 1000 most abundant clonotypes were examined with PCA combined with hierarchical clustering. Separately sequenced CD4+ and CD8+ repertoires were used to assign the CD4 or CD8 phenotype of responding clones. Through fastp at Q25 and MiXCR, TCRdb rebuilt clones from the public reads, retaining in-frame beta chains. Rows matching on CDR3 protein sequence are summarized as one entry with the most common DNA and genes. The V and J calls reflect TCRdb's pipeline rather than the authors' work. The sample yields about 240,000 distinct CDR3 sequences; 9.4% were counted once. The ten top clones hold 20% to 25% of the sample.

The rearranged chain carries TRBV10-3 and TRBJ1-3; the central 8 bases match TRBD1. The sequencing input was PBMCs or a T cell subset sorted from them (not recorded which). This receptor was taken from a man younger than 35 who had mild COVID-19 (a few samples of this study predate the infection). The sample titles of this study are shuffled in the database, so cell type and time point are left out; the donor was told from shared clones. The DNA reads TGTGCCACACTTGCGGGACAGGACAACTCTGGAAACACCATATATTTT. The resulting protein is CATLAGQDNSGNTIYF.